Listed below are T cell receptor beta chains from one sample, sequenced in a study of OX40 agonist ivuxolimab in advanced cancers. The repertoire was sequenced with immunoSEQ multiplex PCR; TCRdb's copy has only in-frame clones and lacks some. The sample carries about 46,000 clones, about 91% recorded once. This material consisted of CD4+ or CD8+ T cells sorted from blood, taken in a trial of the OX40 agonist ivuxolimab. The receptors derive from an adult with an advanced solid tumor such as melanoma, head and neck, liver or kidney cancer. Each CDR3 is given with its conserved first and last residue. Each record gives: clone size, J gene, V gene, D gene, CDR3 DNA, CDR3 protein. The D gene is left open where the match is weak. Clone size is given for some rows only: seen once, a few or many times, or a class if the clone is expanded.

abundance: NA
j_gene: TRBJ2-6
v_gene: TRBV9
d_gene: NA
CDR3nt: TGTGCCAGCAGCGTATCTGGGGCCAACGTCCTGACTTTC
CDR3aa: CASSVSGANVLTF

abundance: once
j_gene: TRBJ2-5
v_gene: TRBV10-3
d_gene: TRBD2
CDR3nt: TGTGCCATCAGTGAGTCGACTAGCGGGGGAGAGACCCAGTACTTC
CDR3aa: CAISESTSGGETQYF

abundance: NA
j_gene: TRBJ1-2
v_gene: TRBV21-1
d_gene: NA
CDR3nt: TGTGCCAGCAGCACCCCTCATTTGGGCTACACCTTC
CDR3aa: CASSTPHLGYTF

abundance: NA
j_gene: TRBJ2-2
v_gene: TRBV11-2
d_gene: TRBD2
CDR3nt: TGTGCCAGCAGCCCCCCCGGCGGGAGTATCACCGGGGAGCTGTTTTTT
CDR3aa: CASSPPGGSITGELFF

abundance: NA
j_gene: TRBJ1-4
v_gene: TRBV27
d_gene: NA
CDR3nt: TGTGCCAGTGGTCAGGGGACCGACGTGGGTGAAAAACTGTTTTTT
CDR3aa: CASGQGTDVGEKLFF

abundance: once
j_gene: TRBJ2-2
v_gene: TRBV9
d_gene: NA
CDR3nt: TGTGCCAGCAGCGTAGATTCCTGGGAGGGGGCTGGCACCGGGGAGCTGTTTTTT
CDR3aa: CASSVDSWEGAGTGELFF

abundance: NA
j_gene: TRBJ1-6
v_gene: TRBV7-9
d_gene: TRBD1
CDR3nt: TGTGCCAGCAGCCCAGGGGGGGGTGCTCGGTCACCCCTCCACTTT
CDR3aa: CASSPGGGARSPLHF

abundance: NA
j_gene: TRBJ1-5
v_gene: TRBV18
d_gene: TRBD1
CDR3nt: TGTGCCAGCTCACGAACCGGGACAGAGCCTAGCAATCAGCCCCAGCATTTT
CDR3aa: CASSRTGTEPSNQPQHF

abundance: NA
j_gene: TRBJ2-5
v_gene: TRBV4-1
d_gene: NA
CDR3nt: TGCGCCAGCAGCCAAGTCGTTTCGCCCCAAGAGACCCAGTACTTC
CDR3aa: CASSQVVSPQETQYF

abundance: NA
j_gene: TRBJ2-1
v_gene: TRBV27
d_gene: NA
CDR3nt: TGTGCCAGCACAATACAGGGGGGGCTCTCCTACAATGAGCAGTTCTTC
CDR3aa: CASTIQGGLSYNEQFF

abundance: once
j_gene: TRBJ1-2
v_gene: TRBV6-5
d_gene: NA
CDR3nt: TGTGCCAGCAGTGCCGGGGGGGGCGGGTATGGCTACACCTTC
CDR3aa: CASSAGGGGYGYTF

abundance: NA
j_gene: TRBJ1-5
v_gene: TRBV29-1
d_gene: NA
CDR3nt: TGCAGCGTTGAACAGGAGAGCAATCAGCCCCAGCATTTT
CDR3aa: CSVEQESNQPQHF

abundance: NA
j_gene: TRBJ2-1
v_gene: TRBV7-3
d_gene: NA
CDR3nt: TGTGCCAGCAGCTTTGATAGCCGCGGTGAGCAGTTCTTC
CDR3aa: CASSFDSRGEQFF

abundance: NA
j_gene: TRBJ2-7
v_gene: TRBV9
d_gene: TRBD2
CDR3nt: TGTGCCAGCAGCGTATGGGGGGGAAGTAACGAGCAGTACTTC
CDR3aa: CASSVWGGSNEQYF

abundance: NA
j_gene: TRBJ2-1
v_gene: TRBV5-8
d_gene: TRBD1
CDR3nt: TGTGCCAGCAGCTTGAGGCCAGGGGGCTTTGGGTACAATGAGCAGTTCTTC
CDR3aa: CASSLRPGGFGYNEQFF

abundance: NA
j_gene: TRBJ2-1
v_gene: TRBV9
d_gene: NA
CDR3nt: TGTGCCAGCAGCGTAGTCTACAATGAGCAGTTCTTC
CDR3aa: CASSVVYNEQFF

abundance: NA
j_gene: TRBJ2-5
v_gene: TRBV6-5
d_gene: NA
CDR3nt: TGTGCCAGCAGTTACTCTGGGGCCCCGGAGACCCAGTACTTC
CDR3aa: CASSYSGAPETQYF

abundance: few
j_gene: TRBJ1-1
v_gene: TRBV6-5
d_gene: TRBD1
CDR3nt: TGTGCCAGCAGCCCTTCTCAGACAGGGGGGACTGAAGCTTTCTTT
CDR3aa: CASSPSQTGGTEAFF

abundance: NA
j_gene: TRBJ2-2
v_gene: TRBV9
d_gene: NA
CDR3nt: TGTGCCAGCAGCGTGTCCGGACAGCTCAACCCGAACACCGGGGAGCTGTTTTTT
CDR3aa: CASSVSGQLNPNTGELFF

abundance: once
j_gene: TRBJ2-1
v_gene: TRBV27
d_gene: NA
CDR3nt: TGTGCCAGCAGTTTCCACATGGGGGCCAATGAGCAGTTCTTC
CDR3aa: CASSFHMGANEQFF

abundance: once
j_gene: TRBJ1-1
v_gene: TRBV19
d_gene: NA
CDR3nt: TGTGCCAGTGCACAGGGAGGCACTGAAGCTTTCTTT
CDR3aa: CASAQGGTEAFF

abundance: NA
j_gene: TRBJ1-1
v_gene: TRBV6-6
d_gene: TRBD1
CDR3nt: TGTGCCAGCAGTTACTCCGGGACAGGCGGGAACACTGAAGCTTTCTTT
CDR3aa: CASSYSGTGGNTEAFF

abundance: NA
j_gene: TRBJ2-1
v_gene: TRBV27
d_gene: TRBD1
CDR3nt: TGTGCCAGCGCTCCGGTGGACAGGATTAACAATGAGCAGTTCTTC
CDR3aa: CASAPVDRINNEQFF